These 15 T cell receptor beta chains were sequenced from one sample in a study of shared clonotypes between healthy human individuals. Libraries were prepared by immunoSEQ multiplex PCR; TCRdb keeps only in-frame clonotypes and omits some of them. The sample contains about 92,000 clones, approximately 75% of which appear only once. Input material: memory CD8+ T cells sorted from blood. The subset was: CD45RO+ cells pooled with CCR7-negative TemRA cells. Receptors were obtained from a man aged 25-45 years in good health.

This clone occurred once. The V gene is TRBV29-1, the J gene TRBJ2-1; 11 nucleotides agree with TRBD2. CDR3 length equals 14 residues. J gave up 7 bases and V 7 bases, and 9 bases lay outside the gene matches. Germline CDR1 is SQVTM and CDR2 is ANQGSEA. CDR3 sequence reads: CSGIAGGLINEQFF. DNA for the CDR3: TGCAGCGGGATAGCGGGAGGGCTTATTAATGAGCAGTTCTTC.

The chain employs TRBV6-1 and TRBJ2-3; 8 nucleotides line up with TRBD1. This CDR3 contains 14 residues. Germline V gene sequence: CDR1 MNHNS, CDR2 SASEGT. Trimming at V came to 7 bases and at J to 4 bases, leaving 7 bases not matched to a gene. CDR3 amino acids: CASTLDRVSDTQYF. Here the CDR3 DNA reads TGTGCCAGCACCTTGGACAGGGTATCAGATACGCAGTATTTT.

The CDR3 reads CASSQRETQYF. CDR3 nucleotide sequence: TGTGCCAGCAGCCAAAGGGAGACCCAGTACTTC. This chain connects TRBV4-2 to TRBJ2-5; D remains unclear. Deletions cut 2 bases from V and 5 bases from J, with 3 bases between. There are 11 residues in the CDR3. CDR1 and CDR2 from the germline V gene are LGHNA and YNFKEQ.

The chain is built from TRBV11-2 and TRBJ1-6; D call uncertain. Deletions cut 1 base from V and 11 bases from J, with 12 bases between. From germline, CDR1 is SGHAT and CDR2 FQNNGV. CDR3 length: 14 residues. CDR3 protein: CASSLGGSEAPLHF. In DNA, the CDR3 is TGTGCCAGCAGCTTAGGTGGTTCGGAGGCACCCCTCCACTTT.

This clone showed up just a few times. CDR3 DNA sequence: TGTGCCAGCAGGGCAGGTGGTCGCATTCAGTACTTC. This encodes CASRAGGRIQYF. The rearrangement joins TRBV28 to TRBJ2-4; D gene uncertain. CDR1 and CDR2 from the germline V gene are MDHEN and SYDVKM. The CDR3 extends over 12 amino acids. Trimming removed 6 bases from V and 9 bases from J, with 12 bases in between.

The sample holds many counts of this clone. The chain couples TRBV10-3 to TRBJ2-7; 7 positions agree with TRBD1. With V trimmed by 4 bases and J by 3 bases, 0 bases remained unmatched. Germline values: CDR1 ENHRY, CDR2 SYGVKD. The CDR3 covers 12 residues. In DNA, the CDR3 is TGTGCCATCAGTGGGGACAGCTACGAGCAGTACTTC. Protein: CAISGDSYEQYF.

This chain links TRBV6-1 with TRBJ1-2; weak D call: TRBD1 (6 bases). V dropped 11 bases and J dropped 3 bases, with 13 bases sitting between them. The germline V gene has CDR1 MNHNS and CDR2 SASEGT. The CDR3 is 12 amino acids. Here the CDR3 reads CAVRQDYYGYTF. As DNA, the CDR3 is TGTGCCGTACGACAGGACTACTATGGCTACACCTTC.

The genes are TRBV9 and TRBJ2-7; 9 bases agree with TRBD1. Trimming took 3 bases from V and 4 from J; bases not matched to a gene: 5. There are 14 residues in the CDR3. CDR1 and CDR2 (germline): SGDLS, YYNGEE. The CDR3 here is CASSAGGQGYEQYF. In nucleotides, the CDR3 is TGTGCCAGCAGCGCAGGTGGACAGGGGTACGAGCAGTACTTC.

This clone was detected many times. The chain uses TRBV7-9 and TRBJ2-7; 8 bases are shared with TRBD2. The CDR3 covers 15 residues. The germline gives CDR1 SEHNR, CDR2 FQNEAQ (reference sequence). V dropped 0 bases and J dropped 3; count of bases not matched to a gene: 4. The CDR3 protein is CASSLADSGNYEQYF. CDR3 nucleotides: TGTGCCAGCAGCTTAGCCGATAGCGGGAACTACGAGCAGTACTTC.

The V gene is TRBV11-3, the J gene TRBJ2-3; D is perhaps TRBD1 or TRBD2 (6 bases each). Deletions cut 5 bases from V and 1 base from J, with 13 bases between. Germline loops: CDR1 SGHNT, CDR2 YENEEA. This CDR3 contains 15 residues. Here the CDR3 DNA reads TGTGCCAGCAGCCCCAATAGGGGGGGCACAGATACGCAGTATTTT. It specifies CASSPNRGGTDTQYF.

The chain combines TRBV6-6 with TRBJ2-3; D might be TRBD1 (6 bases). V gave up 9 bases and J gave up 2 bases, with 12 bases separating them. Germline loops: CDR1 MNHNY, CDR2 SVGAGI (reference sequence). The CDR3 extends over 13 amino acids. CDR3 loop: CASRDTNTDTQYF. Written as DNA, the CDR3 is TGTGCCAGTCGGGACACAAACACAGATACGCAGTATTTT.

The chain joins TRBV28 to TRBJ2-1, with 15 nucleotides matching TRBD2. Germline V lookup: CDR1 MDHEN, CDR2 SYDVKM. The CDR3 is 17 residues long. Losses at the gene ends were 6 bases for V and 7 bases for J; bases not matched to a gene: 10. The CDR3 nucleotides read TGTGCCAGCAGCCTCAGGACTAGCGGGAGGGAAAAGAATGAGCAGTTCTTC. This encodes CASSLRTSGREKNEQFF.

The chain employs TRBV19 and TRBJ1-5, with 8 bases matching TRBD1. After removal of 3 bases from V and 3 bases from J, the junction contained 4 bases not matched to a gene. CDR3 length: 15 residues. The V gene's germline CDR1 is LNHDA and CDR2 SQIVND (reference sequence). CDR3 residues: CASSIVQGDNQPQHF. CDR3 sequence (DNA): TGTGCCAGTAGTATTGTACAGGGGGACAATCAGCCCCAGCATTTT.

This clone has a single count. Lacking the conserved final phenylalanine or tryptophan, this CDR3 likely reflects a read error. It is unclear where the CDR3 begins or ends on the DNA, so no DNA is shown, and the CDR3 is as TCRdb lists it. This rearrangement joins TRBV7-9 to TRBJ1-1. Looked up from germline, CDR1 is SEHNR and CDR2 is FQNEAQ (reference sequence). The CDR3 numbers 14 amino acids, ends counted. The CDR3 sequence: CASSLASGPLTLGG.

This clone showed up many times. Other DNA sequences of this sample code for an identical CDR3. The chain recombines TRBV6-4 with TRBJ2-3, with 10 bases lining up with TRBD2. V lost 4 bases to trimming and J lost 1 base; unmatched junction nucleotides: 2. CDR1 is MRHNA, CDR2 SNTAGT, per germline. The CDR3 contains 15 residues. The CDR3 nucleotides read TGTGCCAGCAGTGCCGGGACTAGCGGCACAGATACGCAGTATTTT. Residues: CASSAGTSGTDTQYF.